The sequence of this T cell receptor beta chain was determined in a study of shared clonotypes between healthy human individuals. Study at large: Each donor's CD8 memory used one plate, CD8 naive two, each CD4 subset three.

Using immunoSEQ multiplex PCR, the repertoire was profiled, and TCRdb retains in-frame clones only, with some absent. The sample includes approximately 1,500,000 clones, roughly 95% of them seen just once. A word on this clone: What it binds is not known.

Overall study results and limits: Shared clonotypes across all four donors exceeded non-shared ones in generation probability. Even with large depth, rarefaction showed that sorted-subset sequencing was incomplete.

The germline CDR1 and CDR2 sequences are SGHTS and YDEGEE. This CDR3 comprises 18 residues. J lost 9 bases, V lost 2 bases, and 19 bases had no gene match. Sequences were obtained from naive CD4+ T cells sorted from blood. Subset reported: CD45RA+ positively selected. This chain uses TRBV5-8 with TRBJ2-7; TRBD2 agrees at 11 bases. This receptor was obtained from a man aged 25-45 years in good health. CDR3 residues: CASSFRDGGTSGIRGQYF. The CDR3 DNA is TGTGCCAGCAGCTTCCGGGACGGTGGGACTAGCGGAATCAGGGGGCAGTACTTC.